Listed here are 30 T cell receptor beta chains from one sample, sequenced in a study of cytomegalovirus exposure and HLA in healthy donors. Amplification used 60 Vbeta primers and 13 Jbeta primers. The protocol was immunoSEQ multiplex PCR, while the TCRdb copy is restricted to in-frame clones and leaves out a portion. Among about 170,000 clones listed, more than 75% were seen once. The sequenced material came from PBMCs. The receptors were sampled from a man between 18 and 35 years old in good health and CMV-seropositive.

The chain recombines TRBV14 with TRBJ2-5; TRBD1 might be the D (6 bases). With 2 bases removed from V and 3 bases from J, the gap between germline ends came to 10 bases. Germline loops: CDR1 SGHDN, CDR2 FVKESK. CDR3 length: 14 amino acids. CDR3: CASSQRGTKETQYF. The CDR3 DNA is TGTGCCAGCAGCCAAAGGGGGACAAAAGAGACCCAGTACTTC.

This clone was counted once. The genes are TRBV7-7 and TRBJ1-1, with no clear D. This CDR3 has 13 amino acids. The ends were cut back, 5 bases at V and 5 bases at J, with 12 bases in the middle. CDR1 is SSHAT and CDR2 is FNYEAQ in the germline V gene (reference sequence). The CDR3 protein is CASSASLVTEAFF. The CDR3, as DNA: TGTGCCAGCAGCGCGTCCTTGGTGACTGAAGCTTTCTTT.

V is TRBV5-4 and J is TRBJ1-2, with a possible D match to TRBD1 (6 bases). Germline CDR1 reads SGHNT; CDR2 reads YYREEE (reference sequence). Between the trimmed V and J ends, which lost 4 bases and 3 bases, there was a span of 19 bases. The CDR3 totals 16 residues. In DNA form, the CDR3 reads TGTGCCAGCAGCGCCAAGGTTACAGGGCTACACTATGGCTACACCTTC. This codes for CASSAKVTGLHYGYTF.

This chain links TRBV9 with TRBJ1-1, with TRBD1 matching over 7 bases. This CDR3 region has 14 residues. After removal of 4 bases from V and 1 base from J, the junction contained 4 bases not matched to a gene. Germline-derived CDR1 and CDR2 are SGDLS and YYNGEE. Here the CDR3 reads CASSMGQTNTEAFF. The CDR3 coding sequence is TGTGCCAGCAGCATGGGACAGACGAACACTGAAGCTTTCTTT.

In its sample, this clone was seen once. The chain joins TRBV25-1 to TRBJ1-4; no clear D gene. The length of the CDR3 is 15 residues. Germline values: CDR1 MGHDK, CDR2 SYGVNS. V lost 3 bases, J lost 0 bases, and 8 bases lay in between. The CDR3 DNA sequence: TGTGCCAGCAGTGAGGCCACATCAACTAATGAAAAACTGTTTTTT. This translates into CASSEATSTNEKLFF. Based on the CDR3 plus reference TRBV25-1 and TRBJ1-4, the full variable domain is EADIYQTPRYLVIGTGKKITLECSQTMGHDKMYWYQQDPGMELHLIHYSYGVNSTEKGDLSSESTVSRIRTEHFPLTLESARPSHTSQYLCASSEATSTNEKLFFGSGTQLSVL.

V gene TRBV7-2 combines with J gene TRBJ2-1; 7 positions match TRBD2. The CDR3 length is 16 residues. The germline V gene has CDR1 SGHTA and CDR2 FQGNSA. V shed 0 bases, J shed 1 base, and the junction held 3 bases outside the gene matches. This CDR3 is CASSLAERGSYNEQFF. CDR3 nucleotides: TGTGCCAGCAGCTTAGCCGAGCGGGGATCCTACAATGAGCAGTTCTTC. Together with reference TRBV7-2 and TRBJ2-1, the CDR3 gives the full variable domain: GAGVSQSPSNKVTEKGKDVELRCDPISGHTALYWYRQSLGQGLEFLIYFQGNSAPDKSGLPSDRFSAERTGGSVSTLTIQRTQQEDSAVYLCASSLAERGSYNEQFFGPGTRLTVL.

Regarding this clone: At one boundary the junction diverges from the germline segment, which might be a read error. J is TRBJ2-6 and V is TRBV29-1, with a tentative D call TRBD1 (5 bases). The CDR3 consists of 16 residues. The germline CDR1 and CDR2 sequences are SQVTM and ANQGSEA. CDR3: CSVEAQGTPGANGLTF. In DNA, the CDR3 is TGCAGCGTTGAAGCTCAGGGAACCCCTGGGGCCAACGGCCTGACTTTC.

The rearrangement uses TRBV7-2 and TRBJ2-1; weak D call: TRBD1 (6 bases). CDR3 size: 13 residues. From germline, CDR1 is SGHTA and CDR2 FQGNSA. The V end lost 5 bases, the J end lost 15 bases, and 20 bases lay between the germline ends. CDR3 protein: CASSPQGKLGSFF. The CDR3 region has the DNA TGTGCCAGCAGCCCCCAGGGGAAATTGGGGTCGTTCTTC.

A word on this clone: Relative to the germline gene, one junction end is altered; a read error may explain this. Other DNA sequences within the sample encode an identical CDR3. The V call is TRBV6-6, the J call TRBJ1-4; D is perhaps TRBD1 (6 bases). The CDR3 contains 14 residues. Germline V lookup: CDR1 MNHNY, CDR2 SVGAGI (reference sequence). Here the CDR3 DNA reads TGTGCCAGCAACTCCCGGGACATCAATGAAAAACTATTTTTT. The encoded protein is CASNSRDINEKLFF.

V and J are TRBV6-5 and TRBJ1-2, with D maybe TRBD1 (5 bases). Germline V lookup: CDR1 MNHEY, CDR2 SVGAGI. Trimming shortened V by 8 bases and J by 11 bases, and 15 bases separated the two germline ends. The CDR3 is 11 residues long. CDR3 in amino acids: CASGRQSQYTF. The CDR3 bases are TGTGCCAGCGGGCGACAGTCTCAATACACCTTC.

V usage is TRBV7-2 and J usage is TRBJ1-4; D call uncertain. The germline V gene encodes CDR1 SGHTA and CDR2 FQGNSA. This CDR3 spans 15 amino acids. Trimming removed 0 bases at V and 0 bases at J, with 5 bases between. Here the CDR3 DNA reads TGTGCCAGCAGCTTAGCCCGGTCAACTAATGAAAAACTGTTTTTT. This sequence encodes CASSLARSTNEKLFF.

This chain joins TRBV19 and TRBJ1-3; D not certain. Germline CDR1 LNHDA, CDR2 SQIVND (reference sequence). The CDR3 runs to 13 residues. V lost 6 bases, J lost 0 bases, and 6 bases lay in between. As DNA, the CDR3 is TGTGCCAGTAGCCGGGACTCTGGAAACACCATATATTTT. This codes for CASSRDSGNTIYF. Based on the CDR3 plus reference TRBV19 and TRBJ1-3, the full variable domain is DGGITQSPKYLFRKEGQNVTLSCEQNLNHDAMYWYRQDPGQGLRLIYYSQIVNDFQKGDIAEGYSVSREKKESFPLTVTSAQKNPTAFYLCASSRDSGNTIYFGEGSWLTVV.

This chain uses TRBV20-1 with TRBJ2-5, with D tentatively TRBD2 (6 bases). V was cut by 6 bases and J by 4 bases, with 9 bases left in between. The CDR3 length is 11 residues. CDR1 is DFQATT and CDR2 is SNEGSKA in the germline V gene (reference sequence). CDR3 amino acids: CSAGTSETQYF. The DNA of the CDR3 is TGCAGTGCCGGGACTTCAGAGACCCAGTACTTC.

For the CDR3, the DNA is TGTGCCAGCAGTTACGCGAGGGGGTCAGGCGAGCAGTACTTC. Its translation: CASSYARGSGEQYF. The V gene is TRBV6-5, the J gene TRBJ2-7; TRBD1 is a possible D gene (6 bases). Germline V gives CDR1 MNHEY, CDR2 SVGAGI. V lost 2 bases to trimming and J lost 6 bases, with 14 bases between them. This CDR3 comprises 14 residues.

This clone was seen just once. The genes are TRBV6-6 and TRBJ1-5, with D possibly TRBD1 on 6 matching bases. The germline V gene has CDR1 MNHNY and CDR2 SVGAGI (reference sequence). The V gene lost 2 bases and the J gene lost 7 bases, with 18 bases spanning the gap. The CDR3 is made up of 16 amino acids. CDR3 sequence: CASSYETGSPQQPQHF. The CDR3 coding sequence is TGTGCCAGCAGTTACGAGACAGGTAGTCCCCAACAGCCCCAGCATTTT.

The CDR3 nucleotides read TGCGCCAGCAGCTTGGGCTCGGGATCAGAGACCCAGTACTTC. Translated: CASSLGSGSETQYF. The rearrangement uses TRBV5-1 and TRBJ2-5, with a tentative D call TRBD2 (5 bases). Trimming took off 0 bases at V and 4 bases at J, with 10 bases between the two ends. This CDR3 spans 14 amino acids. Germline CDR1 is SGHRS and CDR2 is YFSETQ.

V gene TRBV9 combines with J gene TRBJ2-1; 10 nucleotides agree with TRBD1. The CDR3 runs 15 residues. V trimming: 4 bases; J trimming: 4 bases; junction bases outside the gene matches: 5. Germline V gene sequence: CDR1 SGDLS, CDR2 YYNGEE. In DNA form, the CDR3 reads TGTGCCAGCAGCACCGGACAGGGGGGATACAATGAGCAGTTCTTC. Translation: CASSTGQGGYNEQFF.

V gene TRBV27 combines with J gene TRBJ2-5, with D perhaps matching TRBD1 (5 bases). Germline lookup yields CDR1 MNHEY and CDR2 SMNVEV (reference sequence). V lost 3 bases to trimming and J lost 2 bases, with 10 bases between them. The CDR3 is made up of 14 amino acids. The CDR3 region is CASSLGQGQETQYF. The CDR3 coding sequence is TGTGCCAGCAGTTTGGGGCAGGGACAAGAGACCCAGTACTTC.

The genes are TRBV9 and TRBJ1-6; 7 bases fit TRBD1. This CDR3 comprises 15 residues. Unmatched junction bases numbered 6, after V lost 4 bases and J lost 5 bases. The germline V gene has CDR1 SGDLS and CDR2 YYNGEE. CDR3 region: CASSTGQLDNSPLHF. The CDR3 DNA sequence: TGTGCCAGCAGCACGGGACAGCTAGATAATTCACCCCTCCACTTT.

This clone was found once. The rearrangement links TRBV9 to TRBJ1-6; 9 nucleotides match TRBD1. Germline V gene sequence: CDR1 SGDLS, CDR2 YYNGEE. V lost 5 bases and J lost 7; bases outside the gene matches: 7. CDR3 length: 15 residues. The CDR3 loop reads CASRRGDRENSPLHF. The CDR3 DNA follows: TGTGCCAGCAGGCGGGGGGACAGGGAGAATTCACCCCTCCACTTT.

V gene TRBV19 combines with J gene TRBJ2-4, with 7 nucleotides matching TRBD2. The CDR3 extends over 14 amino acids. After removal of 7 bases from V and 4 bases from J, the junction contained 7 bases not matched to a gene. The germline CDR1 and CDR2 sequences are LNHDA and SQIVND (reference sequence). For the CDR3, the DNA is TGTGCCAGTACCACTTTGGGGGGGAAAAACATTCAGTACTTC. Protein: CASTTLGGKNIQYF.

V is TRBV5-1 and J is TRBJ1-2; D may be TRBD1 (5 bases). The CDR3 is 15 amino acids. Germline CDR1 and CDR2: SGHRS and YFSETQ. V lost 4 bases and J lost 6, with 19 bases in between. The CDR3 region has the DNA TGCGCCAGCAGCGGCGAGGGCATCGGGGGACATGGCTACACCTTC. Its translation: CASSGEGIGGHGYTF.

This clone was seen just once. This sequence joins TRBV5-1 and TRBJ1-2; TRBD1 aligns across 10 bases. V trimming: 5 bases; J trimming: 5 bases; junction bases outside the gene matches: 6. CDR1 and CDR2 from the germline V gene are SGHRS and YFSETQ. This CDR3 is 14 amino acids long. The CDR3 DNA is TGCGCCAGCAGTGGGACAGGGGAGGGGTATGGCTACACCTTC. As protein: CASSGTGEGYGYTF.

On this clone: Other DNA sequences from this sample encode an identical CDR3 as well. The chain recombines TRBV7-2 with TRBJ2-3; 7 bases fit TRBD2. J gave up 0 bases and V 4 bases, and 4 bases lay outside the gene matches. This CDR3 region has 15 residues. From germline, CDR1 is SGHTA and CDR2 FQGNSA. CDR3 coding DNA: TGTGCCAGCAGCTCTGCGGGGGTCAGCACAGATACGCAGTATTTT. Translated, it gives CASSSAGVSTDTQYF.

The CDR3 nucleotides are TGTGCCAGCAGCGCCGGGACAGGGATCACTGAAGCTTTCTTT. The encoded protein is CASSAGTGITEAFF. This chain joins TRBV9 and TRBJ1-1, with TRBD1 matching 9 bases. The ends lost 3 bases at V and 4 bases at J; junction bases unmatched: 4. This CDR3 contains 14 residues. Germline V CDR1 and CDR2: SGDLS, YYNGEE.

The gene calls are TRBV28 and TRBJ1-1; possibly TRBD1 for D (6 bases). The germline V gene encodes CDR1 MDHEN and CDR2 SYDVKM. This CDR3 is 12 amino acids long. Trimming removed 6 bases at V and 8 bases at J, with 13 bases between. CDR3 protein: CASSITRGEAFF. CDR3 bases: TGTGCCAGCAGCATCACTAGGGGGGAAGCTTTCTTT. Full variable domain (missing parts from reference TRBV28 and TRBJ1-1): DVKVTQSSRYLVKRTGEKVFLECVQDMDHENMFWYRQDPGLGLRLIYFSYDVKMKEKGDIPEGYSVSREKKERFSLILESASTNQTSMYLCASSITRGEAFFGQGTRLTVV.

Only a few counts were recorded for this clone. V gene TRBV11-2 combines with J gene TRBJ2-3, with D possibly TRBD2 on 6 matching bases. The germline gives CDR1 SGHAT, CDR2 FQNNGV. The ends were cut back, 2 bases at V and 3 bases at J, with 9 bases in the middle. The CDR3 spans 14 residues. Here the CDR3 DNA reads TGTGCCAGCAGCTTAAGGGACTCGACAGATACGCAGTATTTT. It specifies CASSLRDSTDTQYF.

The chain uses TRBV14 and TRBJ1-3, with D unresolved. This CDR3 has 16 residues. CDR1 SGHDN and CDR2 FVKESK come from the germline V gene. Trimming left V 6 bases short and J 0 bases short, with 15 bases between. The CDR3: CASSTAGTLSGNTIYF. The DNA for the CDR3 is TGTGCCAGCAGTACCGCGGGCACCCTCTCTGGAAACACCATATATTTT.

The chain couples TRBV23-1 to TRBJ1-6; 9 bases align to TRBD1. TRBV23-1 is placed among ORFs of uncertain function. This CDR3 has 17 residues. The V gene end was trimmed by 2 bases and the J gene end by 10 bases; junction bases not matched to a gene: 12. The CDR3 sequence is CASSQRSARTGDSPLHF. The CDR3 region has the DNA TGCGCCAGCAGTCAACGCTCAGCCCGGACAGGGGACTCACCCCTCCACTTT.

DNA for the CDR3: TGTGCCAGTAGTAAGTCAGAACCATCCACCGTGAGGGGCTACACCTTC. It translates to CASSKSEPSTVRGYTF. V and J are TRBV19 and TRBJ1-2; no clear D. Germline CDR1 LNHDA, CDR2 SQIVND (reference sequence). Deletions cut 4 bases from V and 8 bases from J, with 23 bases between. This CDR3 region has 16 residues.